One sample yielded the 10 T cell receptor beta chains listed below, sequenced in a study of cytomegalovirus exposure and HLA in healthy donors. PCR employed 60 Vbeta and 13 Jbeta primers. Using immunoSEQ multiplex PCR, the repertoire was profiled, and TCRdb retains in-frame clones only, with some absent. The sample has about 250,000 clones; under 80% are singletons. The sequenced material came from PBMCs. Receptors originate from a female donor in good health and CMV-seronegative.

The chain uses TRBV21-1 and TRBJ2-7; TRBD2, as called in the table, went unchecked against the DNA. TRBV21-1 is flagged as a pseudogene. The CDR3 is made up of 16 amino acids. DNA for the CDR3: TGTGCCAGCCCCCAAGGGACTAGCGGGAGGGTATACGAGCAGTACTTC. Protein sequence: CASPQGTSGRVYEQYF.

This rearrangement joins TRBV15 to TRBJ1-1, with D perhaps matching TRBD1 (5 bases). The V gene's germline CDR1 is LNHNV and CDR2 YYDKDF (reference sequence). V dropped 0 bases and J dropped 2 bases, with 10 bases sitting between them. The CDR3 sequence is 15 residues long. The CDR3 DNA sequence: TGTGCCACCAGCAGAGACAGGGCTAGAAACACTGAAGCTTTCTTT. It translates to CATSRDRARNTEAFF.

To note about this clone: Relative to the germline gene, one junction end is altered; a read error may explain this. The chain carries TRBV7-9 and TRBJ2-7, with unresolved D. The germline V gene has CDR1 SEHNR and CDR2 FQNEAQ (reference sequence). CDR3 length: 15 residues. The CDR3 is CSSSLDLARSYEQYF. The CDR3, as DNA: TGTTCCAGCAGCTTAGACCTGGCCCGCTCCTACGAGCAGTACTTC.

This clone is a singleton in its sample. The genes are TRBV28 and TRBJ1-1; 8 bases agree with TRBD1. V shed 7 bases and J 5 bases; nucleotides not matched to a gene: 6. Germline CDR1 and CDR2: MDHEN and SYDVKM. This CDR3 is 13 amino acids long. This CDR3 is CASTDRGLTEAFF. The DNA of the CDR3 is TGTGCCAGCACTGACAGGGGTTTAACTGAAGCTTTCTTT.

Here the CDR3 reads CASSLAPRERGNTIYF. CDR3 nucleotide sequence: TGTGCCAGCAGCTTAGCCCCCAGGGAACGTGGAAACACCATATATTTT. The chain recombines TRBV11-2 with TRBJ1-3; TRBD1 might be the D (5 bases). CDR1 is SGHAT and CDR2 is FQNNGV in the germline V gene. Trimming left V 1 base short and J 3 bases short, with 13 bases between. The CDR3 totals 16 residues.

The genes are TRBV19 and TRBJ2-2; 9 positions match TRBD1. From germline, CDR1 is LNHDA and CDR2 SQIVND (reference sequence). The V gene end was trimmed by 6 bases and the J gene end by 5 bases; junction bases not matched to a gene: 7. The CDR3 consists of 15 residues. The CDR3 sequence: CASRATGGWTGELFF. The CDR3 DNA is TGTGCCAGTAGGGCCACAGGGGGCTGGACCGGGGAGCTGTTTTTT.

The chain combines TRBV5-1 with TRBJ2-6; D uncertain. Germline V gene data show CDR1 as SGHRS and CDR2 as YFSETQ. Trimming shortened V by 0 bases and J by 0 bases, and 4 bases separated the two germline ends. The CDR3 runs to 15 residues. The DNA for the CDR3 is TGCGCCAGCAGCTTGGACACCTCTGGGGCCAACGTCCTGACTTTC. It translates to CASSLDTSGANVLTF.

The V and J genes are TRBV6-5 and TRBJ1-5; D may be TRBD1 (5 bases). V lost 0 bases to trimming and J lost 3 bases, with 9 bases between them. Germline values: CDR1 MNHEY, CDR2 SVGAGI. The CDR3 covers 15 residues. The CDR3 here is CASSYSIGDNQPQHF. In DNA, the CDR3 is TGTGCCAGCAGTTACTCGATAGGGGACAATCAGCCCCAGCATTTT.

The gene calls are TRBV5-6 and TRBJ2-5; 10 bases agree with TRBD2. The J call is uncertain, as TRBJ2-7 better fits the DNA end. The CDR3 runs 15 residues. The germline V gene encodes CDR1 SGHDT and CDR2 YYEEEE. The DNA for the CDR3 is TGTGCCAGCAGCTTGCCGGGCCTAGCGGGAGTCGAGCAGTACTTC. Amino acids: CASSLPGLAGVEQYF.

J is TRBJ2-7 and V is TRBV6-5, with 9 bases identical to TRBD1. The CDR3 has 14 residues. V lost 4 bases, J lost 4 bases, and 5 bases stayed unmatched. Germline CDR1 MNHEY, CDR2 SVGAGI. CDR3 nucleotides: TGTGCCAGCAGTTTCGACAGGGGGTTGTACGAGCAGTACTTC. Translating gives CASSFDRGLYEQYF.